This TCR beta chain was recorded in a study of shared clonotypes between healthy human individuals. Looking at the study overall: CD4 naive and CD4 memory each took three plates per donor, while CD8 naive took two and CD8 memory one.

Germline CDR1 is SGHDT and CDR2 is YYEEEE. This CDR3 region has 15 residues. V shed 0 bases and J 7 bases; nucleotides not matched to a gene: 4. TCRdb's table, derived via immunoSEQ multiplex PCR, lists solely in-frame clones and lacks some. The table lists 2 million to 2.5 million clones, approximately 96% of them singletons, with around 0.13% in the top ten. Source material: naive CD4+ T cells sorted from blood. Indicated subset: CD45RA+ positively selected. The receptor was isolated from a man aged 18 to 29 in good health. This chain uses TRBV5-6 with TRBJ2-1; 10 nucleotides line up with TRBD2. CDR3 sequence (DNA): TGTGCCAGCAGCTTGGTGCTAGCGGGAGTTAATGAGCAGTTCTTC. It is translated as CASSLVLAGVNEQFF. Full variable domain (missing parts from reference TRBV5-6 and TRBJ2-1): DAGVTQSPTHLIKTRGQQVTLRCSPKSGHDTVSWYQQALGQGPQFIFQYYEEEERQRGNFPDRFSGHQFPNYSSELNVNALLLGDSALYLCASSLVLAGVNEQFFGPGTRLTVL.